This T cell receptor (beta chain) derives from a study of blood T cell repertoires in COVID-19. Study-level information: Sites in the United States, Italy and Spain provided acute and convalescent COVID-19 samples. T cells, B-cell-depleted T cells, or PBMCs supplied cDNA or gDNA.

The V and J ends lost 6 bases and 4 bases respectively, with 6 bases between them. Germline V gene sequence: CDR1 MNHEY, CDR2 SVGAGI. The CDR3 runs to 11 residues. During active infection, Seattle patients enrolled and were then monitored through disease. In the original analysis: Using reference gene primer amplification, nucleated cell counts were estimated. Using immunoSEQ multiplex PCR, the repertoire was profiled, and TCRdb retains in-frame clones only, with some absent. Clone size and V and J calls were adopted from that table, with D and trimming inferred from the DNA. This table holds over 95,000 clones, 75% to 90% found once.

The V and J genes are TRBV6-5 and TRBJ1-2; possibly TRBD1 for D (5 bases). This TCR was sampled from a woman aged 55-69 years with COVID-19, enrolled during active disease. Sequencing was performed on peripheral blood. CDR3 amino acids: CASRGVYGYTF. The CDR3 DNA sequence: TGTGCCAGCAGAGGGGTCTATGGCTACACCTTC.